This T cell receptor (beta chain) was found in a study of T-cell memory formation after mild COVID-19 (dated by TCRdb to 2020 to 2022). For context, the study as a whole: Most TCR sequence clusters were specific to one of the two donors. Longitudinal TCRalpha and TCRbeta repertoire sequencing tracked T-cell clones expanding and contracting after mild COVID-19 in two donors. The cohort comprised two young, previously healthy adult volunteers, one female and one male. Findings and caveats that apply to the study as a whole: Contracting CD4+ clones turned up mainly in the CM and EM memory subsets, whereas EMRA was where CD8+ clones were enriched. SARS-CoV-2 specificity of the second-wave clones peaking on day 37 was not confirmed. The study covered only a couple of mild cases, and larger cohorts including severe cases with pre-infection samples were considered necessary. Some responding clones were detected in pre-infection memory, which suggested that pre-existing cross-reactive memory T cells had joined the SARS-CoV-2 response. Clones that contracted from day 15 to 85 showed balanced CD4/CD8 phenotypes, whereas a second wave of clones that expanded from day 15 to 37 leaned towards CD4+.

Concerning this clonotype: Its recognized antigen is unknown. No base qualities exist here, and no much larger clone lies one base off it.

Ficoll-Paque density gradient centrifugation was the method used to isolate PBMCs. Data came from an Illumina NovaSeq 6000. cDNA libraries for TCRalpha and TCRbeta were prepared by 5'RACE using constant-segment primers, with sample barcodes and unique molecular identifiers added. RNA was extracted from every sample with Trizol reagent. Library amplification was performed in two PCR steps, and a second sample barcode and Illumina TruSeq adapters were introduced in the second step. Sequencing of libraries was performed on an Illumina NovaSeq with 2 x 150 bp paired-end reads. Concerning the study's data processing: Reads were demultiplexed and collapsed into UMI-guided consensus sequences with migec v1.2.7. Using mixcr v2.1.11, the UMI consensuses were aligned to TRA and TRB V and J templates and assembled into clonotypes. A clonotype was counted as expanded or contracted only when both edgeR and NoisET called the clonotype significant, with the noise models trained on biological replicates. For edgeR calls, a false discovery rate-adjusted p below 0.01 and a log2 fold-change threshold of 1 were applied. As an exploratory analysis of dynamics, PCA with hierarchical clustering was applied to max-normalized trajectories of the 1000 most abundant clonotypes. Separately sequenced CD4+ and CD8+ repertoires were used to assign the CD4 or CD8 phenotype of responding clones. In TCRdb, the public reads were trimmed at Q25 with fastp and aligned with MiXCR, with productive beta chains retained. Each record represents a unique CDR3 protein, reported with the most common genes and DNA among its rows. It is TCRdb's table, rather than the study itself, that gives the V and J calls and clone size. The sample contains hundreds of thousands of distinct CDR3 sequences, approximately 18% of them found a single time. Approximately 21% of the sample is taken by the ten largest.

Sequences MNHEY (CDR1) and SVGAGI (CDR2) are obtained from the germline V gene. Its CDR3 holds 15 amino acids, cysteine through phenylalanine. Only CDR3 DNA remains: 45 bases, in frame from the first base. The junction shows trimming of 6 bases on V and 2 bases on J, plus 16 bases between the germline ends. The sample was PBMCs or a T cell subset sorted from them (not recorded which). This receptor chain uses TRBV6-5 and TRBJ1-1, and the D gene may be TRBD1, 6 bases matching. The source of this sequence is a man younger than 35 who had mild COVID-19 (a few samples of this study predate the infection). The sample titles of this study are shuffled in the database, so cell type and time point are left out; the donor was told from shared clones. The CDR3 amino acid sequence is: CASRLQYRANTEAFF. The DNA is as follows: TGTGCCAGCAGGCTGCAGTACAGGGCTAACACTGAAGCTTTCTTT.